The 6 T cell receptor beta chains in this list originate from one sample, sequenced in a study of identifying expanded T cells in peripheral blood. Produced via immunoSEQ multiplex PCR; TCRdb's table is partial and in-frame only. The sample lists about 85,000 clones, around 89% occurring once. Sequencing input: blood. These receptors came from a person aged 18 to 75 in good health.

The V and J genes are TRBV14 and TRBJ1-3; no definite D call. Germline V gene lookup returns CDR1 SGHDN and CDR2 FVKESK. The CDR3 covers 14 residues. The V end was cut by 0 bases, the J end by 2 bases, with 5 bases between. CDR3 protein: CASSQEPAGNTIYF. CDR3 bases: TGTGCCAGCAGCCAAGAGCCCGCTGGAAACACCATATATTTT.

The chain carries TRBV29-1 and TRBJ1-1; perhaps TRBD1 as D (5 bases). This CDR3 has 12 residues. From germline, CDR1 is SQVTM and CDR2 ANQGSEA. V lost 3 bases, J lost 1 base, and 6 bases lay in between. The CDR3 DNA follows: TGCAGCGTTGATGGGGGGAACACTGAAGCTTTCTTT. Protein product: CSVDGGNTEAFF.

This clone was observed once. This rearrangement joins TRBV6-5 to TRBJ2-7; D not resolved. Germline V CDR1 and CDR2: MNHEY, SVGAGI. V lost 7 bases, J lost 0 bases, and 13 bases lay in between. This CDR3 is built from 14 residues. The chain's CDR3 is CASTPSTISYEQYF. CDR3 DNA sequence: TGTGCCAGCACCCCGTCGACAATCTCCTACGAGCAGTACTTC.

V is TRBV18 and J is TRBJ2-4; 9 bases map to TRBD2. Germline V gene lookup returns CDR1 KGHSH and CDR2 LQKENI. Trimming cost V 2 bases and J 9 bases; bases outside gene matches: 11. The CDR3 is 16 amino acids. The CDR3 nucleotides read TGTGCCAGCTCACCAATCTCCGCGGGGGGGCTGGGCATTCAGTACTTC. It encodes CASSPISAGGLGIQYF.

This chain connects TRBV6-1 to TRBJ1-3; no clear D. This CDR3 has 15 residues. Germline V lookup: CDR1 MNHNS, CDR2 SASEGT. V dropped 7 bases and J dropped 4 bases, with 17 bases sitting between them. The CDR3 nucleotides read TGTGCCAGCACCAATACGATAGATGGGGGAAACACCATATATTTT. Its protein is CASTNTIDGGNTIYF.

The chain links TRBV28 to TRBJ1-1; 7 bases map to TRBD1. The CDR3 has 15 residues. Germline V CDR1 and CDR2: MDHEN, SYDVKM. V was clipped by 1 base and J by 4 bases; unmatched bases: 6. The CDR3 region has the DNA TGTGCCAGCAGTTTATTTGACAGGGCGGGCACTGAAGCTTTCTTT. Translated: CASSLFDRAGTEAFF.